Detailed here is one T cell receptor (beta chain). The target antigen is unknown. This record comes from a study of vaccination effects on CD4 cells after COVID-19. Study-wide context: Vaccine administered to participants consisted of two doses of either BNT162b2 or mRNA-1273. General observations from the study: There was only 1 of 255 vaccine-induced clones in healthy vaccinees that cross-reacted with common cold coronaviruses.

The CDR3 covers 12 residues. Germline assignment: CDR1 SNHLY and CDR2 FYNNEI. The V and J ends lost 1 base and 12 bases respectively, with 12 bases between them. Antigen-specific CD4+ T cells were expanded with viral peptide pools in the ViraFEST assay before sequencing. Upon completion of about ten days in culture, CD4+ T cells were isolated. The study found no prior SARS-CoV-2 infection in the vaccine recipients, who tested negative for nucleocapsid antibodies. With around 9.4 ug/ml peptides and around 9.6 IU/ml IL-2, over 1.5 million PBMC per well were cultured. IL-2 medium took the place of half the medium on both days 3 and 7. Assay used: immunoSEQ multiplex PCR; TCRdb lists only in-frame clones, some missing. This sample has 25,000 or so clones, with roughly 76% found just once.

J is TRBJ1-1 and V is TRBV2; the D is unclear. The sequencing used CD4+ T cells from PBMCs cultured with SARS-CoV-2 spike peptides, collected before COVID-19 vaccination. The clonotype was recovered from a human donor who received a COVID-19 vaccine. Here the CDR3 DNA reads TGTGCCAGCAGTGAAGGTCGGCCCCTTACTTTCTTT. Translating gives CASSEGRPLTFF.